These 28 T cell receptor beta chains were sequenced from one sample in a study of blood T cells in healthy people across ages (dated by TCRdb to the mid-2010s). The library came from 5' RACE. A second PCR of about 6 to 11 cycles was performed with a sample-barcoded 5' primer and a J-beta primer mix. The public sequencing data were trimmed at Q25 with fastp and processed into clonotypes with MiXCR by TCRdb, which kept only in-frame beta chains. Rows are combined by CDR3 protein, so each entry shows the most common genes and DNA. The sample table lists 1.8 million or so distinct CDR3 sequences, 39% of them with a count of one. The ten largest clonotypes hold more than 20% of the sample. The sequencing sample was made of blood. These receptors came from a human donor in good health.

The rearrangement joins TRBV20-1 to TRBJ1-2; tentatively, D is TRBD1 (5 bases). The CDR3 runs 14 residues. From germline, CDR1 is DFQATT and CDR2 SNEGSKA (reference sequence). V was clipped by 5 bases and J by 8 bases, with 21 bases between them. The CDR3 spells CSAYPTGRDTGYTF. CDR3 DNA sequence: TGCAGTGCTTATCCGACTGGCAGGGATACGGGCTACACCTTC.

This clonotype appeared many times. The chain links TRBV7-9 to TRBJ2-7, with a possible D match to TRBD2 (5 bases). This CDR3 is built from 14 residues. Germline CDR1 and CDR2: SEHNR and FQNEAQ (reference sequence). Trimming stripped 3 bases from V and 0 bases from J, with 9 bases between. CDR3 in amino acids: CASSFRGSSYEQYF. CDR3 bases: TGTGCCAGCAGCTTCCGCGGGTCCTCCTACGAGCAGTACTTC. Based on the CDR3 plus reference TRBV7-9 and TRBJ2-7, the full variable domain is DTGVSQNPRHKITKRGQNVTFRCDPISEHNRLYWYRQTLGQGPEFLTYFQNEAQLEKSRLLSDRFSAERPKGSFSTLEIQRTEQGDSAMYLCASSFRGSSYEQYFGPGTRLTVT.

A note on this clonotype: One end of the junction is discordant with germline, which a read error may explain. The rearrangement joins TRBV5-1 to TRBJ1-2; D is possibly TRBD1 (6 bases). Germline CDR1 reads SGHRS; CDR2 reads YFSETQ. This CDR3 is 14 amino acids long. CDR3 nucleotide sequence: TGCGCCAGCAGCCGATCGGACAGTAACTATGGCCACACCTTC. This codes for CASSRSDSNYGHTF.

The chain joins TRBV20-1 to TRBJ1-2; 8 nucleotides line up with TRBD1. Per the germline V gene, CDR1 is DFQATT and CDR2 is SNEGSKA (reference sequence). The CDR3 is 14 amino acids. V lost 2 bases and J lost 1; bases outside the gene matches: 3. CDR3 region: CSARQGADNYGYTF. Written as DNA, the CDR3 is TGCAGTGCTAGACAGGGGGCCGATAACTATGGCTACACCTTC.

V is TRBV20-1 and J is TRBJ2-5, with D hard to call. Germline assignment: CDR1 DFQATT and CDR2 SNEGSKA (reference sequence). There are 12 residues in the CDR3. With 4 bases removed from V and 1 base from J, the gap between germline ends came to 7 bases. The CDR3 here is CSATSAQETQYF. In nucleotides, the CDR3 is TGCAGTGCTACATCCGCCCAAGAGACCCAGTACTTC.

For this clonotype: This sequence may be a read error, since a much larger clone differs from it by one base. The V call is TRBV4-3, the J call TRBJ2-1; D not certain. Germline V gene lookup returns CDR1 LGHNA and CDR2 YSLEER. The CDR3 spans 14 residues. The CDR3 region has the DNA TGCACCAGCAGTCAAGAGCCCTATTACAATGAGCAGTTCTTC. Protein: CTSSQEPYYNEQFF.

The gene calls are TRBV7-9 and TRBJ1-3; D possibly corresponds to TRBD1 (6 bases). Germline CDR1 SEHNR, CDR2 FQNEAQ (reference sequence). Trimming pared 2 bases from V and 0 bases from J, leaving 14 bases between. The CDR3 runs 17 residues. The CDR3 protein is CASSLLDSGGSGNTIYF. In DNA, the CDR3 is TGTGCCAGCAGCTTATTGGACAGTGGGGGCTCTGGAAACACCATATATTTT.

This clonotype has only one observation. V gene TRBV7-7 combines with J gene TRBJ2-4; possible D gene TRBD2, 7 bases. Germline V gene data show CDR1 as SSHAT and CDR2 as FNYEAQ (reference sequence). The CDR3 covers 15 residues. V was cut by 2 bases and J by 9 bases, with 17 bases left in between. The CDR3 loop is CASSLRGGLAGIQYF. CDR3 sequence (DNA): TGTGCCAGCAGCTTAAGGGGGGGTCTGGCGGGCATTCAGTACTTC. Based on the CDR3 plus reference TRBV7-7 and TRBJ2-4, the full variable domain is GAGVSQSPRYKVTKRGQDVTLRCDPISSHATLYWYQQALGQGPEFLTYFNYEAQPDKSGLPSDRFSAERPEGSISTLTIQRTEQRDSAMYRCASSLRGGLAGIQYFGAGTRLSVL.

This chain uses TRBV6-6 with TRBJ1-6, with unresolved D. Germline values: CDR1 MNHNY, CDR2 SVGAGI (reference sequence). The CDR3 length is 16 residues. V lost 6 bases to trimming and J lost 0 bases, with 12 bases between them. CDR3 residues: CASSPGLSSYNSPLHF. The CDR3 DNA reads TGTGCCAGCAGCCCCGGGCTAAGCTCCTATAATTCACCCCTCCACTTT.

The chain is built from TRBV5-1 and TRBJ2-1; tentatively, D is TRBD1 or TRBD2 (5 bases each). Trimming cost V 1 base and J 6 bases, with 23 bases left between them. CDR1 and CDR2 (germline): SGHRS, YFSETQ. CDR3 length: 18 residues. In nucleotides, the CDR3 is TGCGCCAGCAGCTTGTTGATGGGCGGGCAGGGCTTTTCCAATGAGCAGTTCTTC. Translation gives CASSLLMGGQGFSNEQFF.

The chain is built from TRBV4-1 and TRBJ2-5; TRBD2 matches at 14 bases. V was pared by 3 bases and J by 2 bases, with 5 bases of the junction left unmatched. CDR1 MGHRA and CDR2 YSYEKL come from the germline V gene. This CDR3 has 17 amino acids. The CDR3 coding sequence is TGCGCCAGCAGCCAGAGTGGACTAGCGGGGGGACAAGAGACCCAGTACTTC. Translation: CASSQSGLAGGQETQYF.

The genes are TRBV5-1 and TRBJ2-1; TRBD1 matches at 8 bases. This CDR3 is 20 amino acids long. Germline assignment: CDR1 SGHRS and CDR2 YFSETQ. Trimming at V came to 2 bases and at J to 4 bases, leaving 20 bases not matched to a gene. Here the CDR3 DNA reads TGCGCCAGCAGCTTAATCCCCGGGACAGGAACTTCGCGGGCATACAATGAGCAGTTCTTC. It yields the protein CASSLIPGTGTSRAYNEQFF. Looking up the rest from reference TRBV5-1 and TRBJ2-1 gives the full variable domain: KAGVTQTPRYLIKTRGQQVTLSCSPISGHRSVSWYQQTPGQGLQFLFEYFSETQRNKGNFPGRFSGRQFSNSRSEMNVSTLELGDSALYLCASSLIPGTGTSRAYNEQFFGPGTRLTVL.

As concerns this clonotype: One base away lies a much larger clone, so this may be a sequencing read error. V gene TRBV24-1 combines with J gene TRBJ2-3, with TRBD2 as a possible D gene (6 bases). The V end lost 9 bases, the J end lost 1 base, and 7 bases lay between the germline ends. The V gene's germline CDR1 is KGHDR and CDR2 SFDVKD. The CDR3 totals 12 residues. The CDR3 DNA follows: TGTGCCACCCGCGGGGGCACAGATACGCAGTATTTT. The encoded protein is CATRGGTDTQYF.

V gene TRBV12-3 or TRBV12-4 combines with J gene TRBJ2-3, with 8 bases identical to TRBD2. Trimming cost V 6 bases and J 10 bases; bases outside gene matches: 6. The length of the CDR3 is 12 residues. The CDR3 DNA is TGTGCCAGCAGAGTAGCGGGGTATGCGCAGTATTTT. This translates into CASRVAGYAQYF.

The chain carries TRBV2 and TRBJ1-2; maybe TRBD1 (5 bases). Looked up from germline, CDR1 is SNHLY and CDR2 is FYNNEI. V gave up 5 bases and J gave up 7 bases, with 20 bases separating them. The CDR3 sequence is 15 residues long. CDR3: CASSPWRDPQSGYTF. Written as DNA, the CDR3 is TGTGCCAGCAGTCCTTGGCGGGACCCCCAGTCTGGCTACACCTTC.

This chain joins TRBV6-2 or TRBV6-3 and TRBJ2-1, with 11 bases identical to TRBD2. This CDR3 region has 14 residues. Germline values: CDR1 MNHEY, CDR2 SVGEGT. With 5 bases clipped from V and 7 bases from J, the junction kept 4 bases outside the gene matches. CDR3: CASSVAGGTNEQFF. Here the CDR3 DNA reads TGTGCCAGCAGTGTAGCGGGGGGGACTAATGAGCAGTTCTTC.

The chain has TRBV29-1 and TRBJ1-1; 7 positions match TRBD1. V trimming: 8 bases; J trimming: 7 bases; junction bases outside the gene matches: 16. CDR1 and CDR2 from the germline V gene are SQVTM and ANQGSEA. This CDR3 region has 14 residues. DNA of the CDR3: TGCAGCTATCTACGACCCGGGACAGCAGTTGAAGCTTTCTTT. This encodes CSYLRPGTAVEAFF.

In DNA form, the CDR3 reads TGTGCCAGCAGTTTACACTTACGGGAGCAGTACTTC. Amino acids: CASSLHLREQYF. The chain couples TRBV28 to TRBJ2-7; unclear D gene. CDR3 size: 12 residues. V lost 2 bases, J lost 7 bases, and 9 bases lay in between. Germline V gene data show CDR1 as MDHEN and CDR2 as SYDVKM.

Many counts were recorded for this clonotype. The chain recombines TRBV5-6 with TRBJ2-1; D perhaps matches TRBD1 (6 bases). Per the germline V gene, CDR1 is SGHDT and CDR2 is YYEEEE. Trimming shortened V by 3 bases and J by 10 bases, and 11 bases separated the two germline ends. The CDR3 consists of 12 residues. The DNA for the CDR3 is TGTGCCAGCAGCTCAGCTACAGGGGAGCAGTTCTTC. Protein sequence: CASSSATGEQFF.

The chain has TRBV7-2 and TRBJ2-1, with 9 bases matching TRBD2. The CDR3 has 15 residues. CDR1 is SGHTA, CDR2 FQGNSA, per germline. V dropped 3 bases and J dropped 3; count of bases not matched to a gene: 3. The CDR3 coding sequence is TGTGCCAGCAGCTTCGCGACTAGCGGCTACAATGAGCAGTTCTTC. This encodes CASSFATSGYNEQFF.

The rearrangement joins TRBV7-2 to TRBJ2-4; perhaps TRBD2 as D (5 bases). The CDR3 has 14 amino acids. Germline V gene lookup returns CDR1 SGHTA and CDR2 FQGNSA. Trimming took off 4 bases at V and 10 bases at J, with 17 bases between the two ends. The CDR3 DNA follows: TGTGCCAGCAGCTCCACTAGGGCCCCAAGTATTCAGTACTTC. Translated: CASSSTRAPSIQYF.

V usage is TRBV5-1 and J usage is TRBJ2-5, with D uncertain. CDR1 is SGHRS and CDR2 is YFSETQ in the germline V gene. V was clipped by 2 bases and J by 11 bases, with 22 bases between them. This CDR3 comprises 15 residues. CDR3 bases: TGCGCCAGCAGCTTTCAAGTAATGAAGTCCTACAAGCAGTACTTC. It translates to CASSFQVMKSYKQYF. Full variable domain (missing parts from reference TRBV5-1 and TRBJ2-5): KAGVTQTPRYLIKTRGQQVTLSCSPISGHRSVSWYQQTPGQGLQFLFEYFSETQRNKGNFPGRFSGRQFSNSRSEMNVSTLELGDSALYLCASSFQVMKSYKQYFGPGTRLLVL.

This clonotype has only a few counts. The gene calls are TRBV5-1 and TRBJ2-7, with a tentative D call TRBD2 (5 bases). The V end lost 2 bases, the J end lost 1 base, and 13 bases lay between the germline ends. The CDR3 has 15 amino acids. The germline CDR1 and CDR2 sequences are SGHRS and YFSETQ. DNA of the CDR3: TGCGCCAGCAGCTTTTCGGTCGGAGGTTCCTACGAGCAGTACTTC. It is translated as CASSFSVGGSYEQYF.

The sample holds a few counts of this clonotype. The rearrangement joins TRBV5-1 to TRBJ1-6; tentative D call: TRBD1 (5 bases). The CDR3 totals 18 residues. Germline CDR1 reads SGHRS; CDR2 reads YFSETQ. The V end was cut by 1 base, the J end by 5 bases, with 19 bases between. The CDR3 bases are TGCGCCAGCAGCTTGTGGGGTTCTGGGGGTGGTGATAATTCACCCCTCCACTTT. This gives the protein CASSLWGSGGGDNSPLHF. The entire variable domain, with the rest obtained from reference TRBV5-1 and TRBJ1-6, is as follows: KAGVTQTPRYLIKTRGQQVTLSCSPISGHRSVSWYQQTPGQGLQFLFEYFSETQRNKGNFPGRFSGRQFSNSRSEMNVSTLELGDSALYLCASSLWGSGGGDNSPLHFGNGTRLTVT.

The chain has TRBV20-1 and TRBJ2-4; D not resolved. The assigned J gene may be wrong: the sequence end matches TRBJ2-5 better. Germline V gene lookup returns CDR1 DFQATT and CDR2 SNEGSKA (reference sequence). This CDR3 comprises 13 residues. The CDR3 DNA is TGCAGTGCTAGAGAGACGGCAGTAGGGACCCAGTACTTC. Amino acid sequence: CSARETAVGTQYF.

The V call is TRBV29-1, the J call TRBJ2-1; perhaps D is TRBD1 or TRBD2 (5 bases each). This CDR3 has 14 residues. Trimming took 4 bases from V and 6 from J, leaving 16 bases between them. Germline assignment: CDR1 SQVTM and CDR2 ANQGSEA. The CDR3 region has the DNA TGCAGCGTTGTTCTGAATCCTGGGGGCAATGAGCAGTTCTTC. This codes for CSVVLNPGGNEQFF.

Regarding this clonotype: The junction departs from the called germline gene at one end, perhaps through a read error. J is TRBJ2-1 and V is TRBV18, with D tentatively TRBD1 (6 bases). The germline V gene has CDR1 KGHSH and CDR2 LQKENI. The CDR3 spans 15 residues. The chain's CDR3 is CASSLSHRVINQQFF. The CDR3, as DNA: TGTGCCAGCTCATTGTCCCACAGGGTTATCAATCAGCAGTTCTTC.

The chain has TRBV3-1 and TRBJ2-3; 8 positions agree with TRBD2. Trimming took 4 bases from V and 2 from J; bases not matched to a gene: 8. This CDR3 region has 16 residues. Per the germline V gene, CDR1 is LGHDT and CDR2 is YNNKEL (reference sequence). The CDR3 region has the DNA TGTGCCAGCAGCCCGTGGACTAGCTCTTTCACAGATACGCAGTATTTT. Amino acid sequence: CASSPWTSSFTDTQYF.